The 11 T cell receptor beta chains listed next were all sequenced from one sample in a study of blood T cell repertoires in COVID-19. Profiled with immunoSEQ multiplex PCR; TCRdb holds only in-frame clones, not every one. The sample lists 400,000 to 550,000 clones; about 85% were seen once. The source material was PBMCs or T cells enriched from blood (not recorded which). The receptors derive from a woman under 30 with acute COVID-19.

The chain joins TRBV27 to TRBJ2-2, with 9 bases that match TRBD1. This CDR3 is built from 14 residues. The J segment lost 5 bases and the V segment lost 7 bases, leaving 5 bases of the junction unmatched. Germline V gives CDR1 MNHEY, CDR2 SMNVEV (reference sequence). CDR3 sequence (DNA): TGTGCCAGCAACACGGACAGGGGTACCGGGGAGCTGTTTTTT. Protein: CASNTDRGTGELFF.

The CDR3, as DNA: TGTGCCAGCAGCCAAGATCTGAGCGGGAGTCGCTACGAGCAGTACTTC. Encoded protein: CASSQDLSGSRYEQYF. The chain combines TRBV4-2 with TRBJ2-7, with 8 bases identical to TRBD2. CDR3 length: 16 amino acids. V trimming: 0 bases; J trimming: 3 bases; junction bases outside the gene matches: 7. Germline V gene sequence: CDR1 LGHNA, CDR2 YNFKEQ.

This clone was seen only a few times. This chain links TRBV28 with TRBJ1-2; D might be TRBD1 (5 bases). The CDR3 contains 14 residues. Deletions cut 3 bases from V and 5 bases from J, with 13 bases between. CDR1 is MDHEN and CDR2 is SYDVKM in the germline V gene. The CDR3 region is CASSFRRGWYGYTF. In DNA, the CDR3 is TGTGCCAGCAGTTTTAGAAGGGGTTGGTATGGCTACACCTTC.

The chain has TRBV19 and TRBJ2-7, with D possibly matching TRBD2 (6 bases). CDR1 and CDR2 from the germline V gene are LNHDA and SQIVND (reference sequence). Deletions cut 4 bases from V and 6 bases from J, with 22 bases between. This CDR3 region has 16 residues. DNA of the CDR3: TGTGCCAGTAGTACACCTAGCTCGGGAGTCCTTTTCGAGCAGTACTTC. Its translation is CASSTPSSGVLFEQYF. The full variable domain, completed using reference TRBV19 and TRBJ2-7, is DGGITQSPKYLFRKEGQNVTLSCEQNLNHDAMYWYRQDPGQGLRLIYYSQIVNDFQKGDIAEGYSVSREKKESFPLTVTSAQKNPTAFYLCASSTPSSGVLFEQYFGPGTRLTVT.

On this clone: This same CDR3 is encoded by further DNA sequences in the sample. The rearrangement joins TRBV5-1 to TRBJ2-7; 9 bases map to TRBD1. The J segment lost 0 bases and the V segment lost 2 bases, leaving 0 bases of the junction unmatched. The CDR3 spans 14 residues. The germline V gene encodes CDR1 SGHRS and CDR2 YFSETQ. Written as DNA, the CDR3 is TGCGCCAGCAGCTTACAGGGGGCCTCCTACGAGCAGTACTTC. It specifies CASSLQGASYEQYF.

The V and J genes are TRBV14 and TRBJ1-2; D is perhaps TRBD1 (5 bases). This CDR3 is 14 amino acids long. CDR1 SGHDN and CDR2 FVKESK come from the germline V gene. Trimming removed 0 bases from V and 7 bases from J, with 12 bases in between. DNA for the CDR3: TGTGCCAGCAGCCAAGATCGGCGGGGGGGTGGCTACACCTTC. Translating gives CASSQDRRGGGYTF.

This clone was counted a single time. The rearrangement links TRBV6-9 to TRBJ2-2, with TRBD1 as a possible D gene (6 bases). The ends were cut back, 5 bases at V and 2 bases at J, with 9 bases in the middle. CDR1 MNHGY and CDR2 SVAAGI come from the germline V gene. The CDR3 totals 14 residues. For the CDR3, the DNA is TGTGCCAGCAGTCGGGACACTAACACCGGGGAGCTGTTTTTT. Residues: CASSRDTNTGELFF.

The V and J genes are TRBV7-9 and TRBJ1-5; D possibly corresponds to TRBD1 (5 bases). This CDR3 has 12 amino acids. The ends were cut back, 8 bases at V and 4 bases at J, with 9 bases in the middle. Germline CDR1 and CDR2: SEHNR and FQNEAQ (reference sequence). The CDR3 sequence is CASDQGNQPQHF. In nucleotides, the CDR3 is TGTGCCAGCGACCAGGGTAATCAGCCCCAGCATTTT.

The chain carries TRBV18 and TRBJ2-4, with TRBD1 matching over 7 bases. V shed 6 bases and J 1 base; nucleotides not matched to a gene: 9. Germline V gene data show CDR1 as KGHSH and CDR2 as LQKENI. The CDR3 runs 16 residues. CDR3 protein: CASSAGQEKAKNIQYF. The CDR3 DNA follows: TGTGCCAGCTCCGCCGGACAGGAAAAGGCCAAAAACATTCAGTACTTC.

The chain recombines TRBV2 with TRBJ1-5; tentative D call: TRBD1 (6 bases). Germline CDR1 reads SNHLY; CDR2 reads FYNNEI. This CDR3 is built from 13 residues. V dropped 7 bases and J dropped 5 bases, with 12 bases sitting between them. CDR3 protein: CASKGNRDQPQHF. Here the CDR3 DNA reads TGTGCCAGCAAAGGGAACAGGGATCAGCCCCAGCATTTT.

Concerning this clone itself: The sample carries other DNA sequences with the same CDR3. The chain employs TRBV11-2 and TRBJ2-7; D not resolved. Germline assignment: CDR1 SGHAT and CDR2 FQNNGV. V lost 5 bases and J 0 bases, leaving 11 bases between the germline ends. The CDR3 has 14 residues. DNA of the CDR3: TGTGCCAGCAGCCTCGGCGGTTCCTCCTACGAGCAGTACTTC. This codes for CASSLGGSSYEQYF.